The T cell receptor (beta chain) under discussion was sequenced for a study of shared clonotypes between healthy human individuals (dated by TCRdb to 2020 to 2022). Regarding the research as a whole: The cohort comprised a couple of women and a few men aged 18 to 49 years. Blood TCR repertoires of 5 or 6 healthy adults were deeply sequenced to estimate repertoire size and the extent of clonotype sharing between individuals. Each donor's leukapheresis produced roughly between roughly 0.85 and 10 billion PBMCs. To increase sequencing depth and limit assay-specific biases, different laboratories used diverse techniques to prepare libraries and sequence TCR repertoires. For each donor, CD4 naive and CD4 memory were each given three plates, CD8 naive was given two plates, and CD8 memory was given one plate. On the study overall, not on this receptor specifically: Compared with non-shared clonotypes, the clonotypes found in all four sorted-subset donors had higher generation probabilities. Larger estimated clonotype richness was generally found for naive subsets than for memory subsets. Incomplete sequencing was indicated by rarefaction of sorted-subset datasets, despite the large sequencing depth. Because the study included a small number of donors, the genetic and exposure-history diversity represented was limited. Pairwise subsampling led to the expectation that sequencing depth would affect the degree of clonotype sharing among donors. When several donors were compared, the shared fraction of clonotypes was 5% to 6.5% for naive CD4, around 3.6% for naive CD8, more than 2% for memory CD4, and around 0.4% for memory CD8. Sampling was restricted to blood, and TCR repertoires in tissues likely differ from the TCR repertoires found in blood.

Turning to this clone: Its recognized antigen is unknown. Sequence at one end of the junction differs from germline and may be a read error.

CDR1 SEHNR and CDR2 FQNEAQ were looked up in the germline V gene (reference sequence). The cysteine opens and the phenylalanine closes a CDR3 of 17 amino acids. Of all the DNA, just the CDR3 is kept, 51 bases in frame from base 1. Using the deep immunoSEQ assay, multiplex PCR amplified TCR CDR3 regions from genomic DNA. Extracted genomic DNA from each cell subset was spread evenly across all wells of several immunoSEQ 96-well plates, with each plate serving as a replicate. For sorted subsets, each replicate PCR was loaded with approximately 190 ng genomic DNA, equivalent to roughly 30,000 T cell genomes. Purified libraries were quantified with a Qubit 3.0 fluorometer, sized on a Bioanalyzer 2100, and re-quantified with the KAPA Library Quantification kit. Every immunoSEQ 96-well plate was sequenced on a separate single-read 150-cycle Illumina NextSeq 550 flow cell. The published analysis was carried out like this. The immunoSEQ output contained only junctional sequences without quality scores, so filtering could not match that applied to full-length reads. Sequences were annotated with PyIR, a Python wrapper for IgBLAST v1.9, using IMGT germline references to assign V/J genes and CDR3. Reads with weak V/J assignments (E-value above 1e-6), missing CDR3, stop codons, out-of-frame junctions, or ambiguous translated residues were removed. V3J clonotypes were defined as sequences sharing an identical inferred V gene, J gene, and CDR3 amino acid sequence. To compute the percentage overlap between repertoires, the number of shared unique clonotypes was divided by the size of the smaller repertoire. Three approaches were used to assess repertoire richness: RTK rarefaction, the Chao1 estimator, and Recon v2.1 estimates of unobserved clonotypes. For all TCRbeta clonotypes obtained by the gDNA method from a handful of donors, generation probabilities were computed with OLGA. TCRdb re-hosts the immuneACCESS table, in-frame sequences only. Its copies lack some clones; in the studies checked, an unresolved V gene accounts for under half of them, and the cause for the rest is not known. Clonal size and the V and J genes are those of that table, whereas D and trimming came from the DNA. This sample has more than 1,200,000 clones in its table, and approximately 98.5% of those were observed once. The biggest ten clones account for about 0.4% of the sample.

The donors were healthy, HIV-negative adults who had no recently reported acute infections or vaccinations. Every donor was a Caucasian adult living in Nashville, Tennessee, USA. CD4+ T cells were enriched by magnetic negative selection, after which naive cells were positively selected on CD45RA and the negative fraction was taken as the memory subset. After blood collection by leukapheresis, PBMCs were isolated using Ficoll-Histopaque density gradient centrifugation and then cryopreserved in the vapor phase of liquid nitrogen. Analytical flow cytometry was used to check the purity and quantity of every magnetically sorted T cell population. From each sorted fraction, genomic DNA was isolated and quantified by UV absorbance on a Nanodrop 2000c.

The clonotype comes from a man aged 30 to 39 in good health. The sequence links TRBV7-9 to TRBJ2-7, with 10 bases aligning to TRBD2. Sequenced input: naive CD4+ T cells sorted from blood. Reading the label with the study, this specimen's cell subset or site is: CD45RA+ positively selected. The DNA is as follows: TGTGCCAGCAGCGTAGCGGGAGGTTTCTCTACTCGTTACGAGCAGTACTTC. Protein translation: CASSVAGGFSTRYEQYF.